This TCR beta chain was obtained from a study of radiation and T cells in renal cell carcinoma. With regard to this clone: What it binds is unknown.

Notes on the study in general: Pretreatment tumor biopsies were lacking, so baseline clonotypes are unknown.

Profiled with immunoSEQ multiplex PCR; TCRdb holds only in-frame clones, not every one. The sample lists about 78,000 clones; nearly 90% were seen once. Time point indicated: blood 4 weeks post-SBRT, at nephrectomy. Documented treatment: 15 Gy SBRT to primary tumor, nephrectomy 4 weeks later. Trimming took 8 bases from V and 4 from J, leaving 12 bases between them. Germline CDR1 reads SEHNR; CDR2 reads FQNEAQ (reference sequence). CDR3 length equals 14 residues. This clonotype was sampled from a woman in her 70s with renal cell carcinoma. The starting material was blood, obtained from a patient whose treatment included radiotherapy and nephrectomy. The rearrangement joins TRBV7-9 to TRBJ1-6; D call uncertain. CDR3 amino acids: CASRSPQYNSPLHF. The CDR3 DNA reads as TGTGCCAGCCGTTCTCCCCAATATAATTCACCCCTCCACTTT. The variable domain in full, completed from reference TRBV7-9 and TRBJ1-6, reads DTGVSQNPRHKITKRGQNVTFRCDPISEHNRLYWYRQTLGQGPEFLTYFQNEAQLEKSRLLSDRFSAERPKGSFSTLEIQRTEQGDSAMYLCASRSPQYNSPLHFGNGTRLTVT.